The text below deals with one T cell receptor beta chain. Method: immunoSEQ multiplex PCR; TCRdb's copy keeps in-frame clones and lacks some. This listing includes about 200,000 clones. The data derive from a study of control samples from healthy donors and cancer patients. V shed 4 bases and J shed 0 bases, with 16 bases lying between them. Germline values: CDR1 LGHDT, CDR2 YNNKEL (reference sequence). The CDR3 length is 17 residues. This chain connects TRBV3-1 (or the pseudogene TRBV3-2) to TRBJ2-1; D uncertain. The receptor comes from a woman aged 25 to 39 in good health. The sequencing input was blood. The CDR3 reads CASSPHGMLRSYNEQFF. CDR3 in DNA: TGTGCCAGCAGCCCCCACGGCATGCTGCGCTCCTACAATGAGCAGTTCTTC.